A selection of T cell receptor beta chains follows, all from one sample in a study of OX40 agonist ivuxolimab in advanced cancers. The method was immunoSEQ multiplex PCR; TCRdb's version includes in-frame clones alone and lacks a portion of them. The top ten hold approximately 8% of the sample, which has about 70,000 clones, around nine tenths seen once. Sequenced material: CD4+ or CD8+ T cells sorted from blood, taken in a trial of the OX40 agonist ivuxolimab. These receptor sequences come from an adult with an advanced solid tumor such as melanoma, head and neck, liver or kidney cancer. Both conserved end residues are part of each CDR3. D genes are given only for firm matches. Only part of the rows carry a size: once, few, many, or a class if the clone is expanded.

j_gene: TRBJ1-6; abundance: .; d_gene: .; v_gene: TRBV5-1; CDR3aa: CASSYGGYNSPLHF; CDR3nt: TGCGCCAGCAGCTACGGGGGCTATAATTCACCCCTCCACTTT
j_gene: TRBJ2-7; abundance: .; d_gene: TRBD2; v_gene: TRBV28; CDR3aa: CASSLVRGRAKEQYF; CDR3nt: TGTGCCAGCAGTTTGGTGCGTGGGAGGGCTAAGGAGCAGTACTTC
j_gene: TRBJ2-7; abundance: .; d_gene: .; v_gene: TRBV11-2; CDR3aa: CASSPLGQYF; CDR3nt: TGTGCCAGCAGCCCCCTGGGGCAGTACTTC
j_gene: TRBJ2-7; abundance: .; d_gene: TRBD1; v_gene: TRBV5-6; CDR3aa: CASSSGTVSYEQYF; CDR3nt: TGTGCCAGCAGCTCGGGGACAGTCTCCTACGAGCAGTACTTC
j_gene: TRBJ1-1; abundance: .; d_gene: .; v_gene: TRBV27; CDR3aa: CASSLGSPITTMNTEAFF; CDR3nt: TGTGCCAGCAGTTTAGGCAGTCCGATCACTACTATGAACACTGAAGCTTTCTTT
j_gene: TRBJ2-2; abundance: .; d_gene: .; v_gene: TRBV6-5; CDR3aa: CASSFAGSGTGELFF; CDR3nt: TGTGCCAGCAGTTTTGCGGGCAGCGGCACCGGGGAGCTGTTTTTT
j_gene: TRBJ2-7; abundance: .; d_gene: TRBD1; v_gene: TRBV29-1; CDR3aa: CSVPGTGRPYEQYF; CDR3nt: TGCAGCGTCCCCGGGACAGGGAGACCCTACGAGCAGTACTTC
j_gene: TRBJ2-1; abundance: .; d_gene: .; v_gene: TRBV7-9; CDR3aa: CASSPRGNNEQFF; CDR3nt: TGTGCCAGCAGCCCAAGGGGGAACAATGAGCAGTTCTTC
j_gene: TRBJ2-1; abundance: .; d_gene: TRBD2; v_gene: TRBV5-1; CDR3aa: CASCTSGGAYNEQFF; CDR3nt: TGCGCCAGCTGCACTAGCGGGGGGGCCTACAATGAGCAGTTCTTC
j_gene: TRBJ2-1; abundance: .; d_gene: .; v_gene: TRBV7-6; CDR3aa: CASSLAVRANEQFF; CDR3nt: TGTGCCAGCAGCTTAGCCGTCAGGGCAAATGAGCAGTTCTTC
j_gene: TRBJ1-1; abundance: .; d_gene: TRBD1; v_gene: TRBV13; CDR3aa: CASSARQGGNTEAFF; CDR3nt: TGTGCCAGCAGCGCGCGGCAGGGGGGTAACACTGAAGCTTTCTTT
j_gene: TRBJ2-3; abundance: .; d_gene: .; v_gene: TRBV7-6; CDR3aa: CASSLMGATDTQYF; CDR3nt: TGTGCCAGCAGCTTAATGGGCGCCACAGATACGCAGTATTTT
j_gene: TRBJ2-7; abundance: .; d_gene: TRBD1; v_gene: TRBV13; CDR3aa: CASKGTGIYEQYF; CDR3nt: TGTGCCAGCAAAGGGACAGGGATCTACGAGCAGTACTTC
j_gene: TRBJ1-4; abundance: .; d_gene: .; v_gene: TRBV5-1; CDR3aa: CASSLGSGAGEKLFF; CDR3nt: TGCGCCAGCAGCTTGGGCTCAGGGGCGGGAGAAAAACTGTTTTTT
j_gene: TRBJ2-3; abundance: .; d_gene: TRBD2; v_gene: TRBV7-9; CDR3aa: CASSSPPSGLAGERNTQYF; CDR3nt: TGTGCCAGCAGCTCCCCCCCGTCCGGACTAGCGGGGGAAAGGAATACGCAGTATTTT
j_gene: TRBJ1-1; abundance: .; d_gene: .; v_gene: TRBV10-3; CDR3aa: CAISESSTIPTEAFF; CDR3nt: TGTGCCATCAGTGAGTCGTCGACAATCCCCACTGAAGCTTTCTTT
j_gene: TRBJ2-7; abundance: .; d_gene: .; v_gene: TRBV12-5; CDR3aa: CASGSAGTASYEQYF; CDR3nt: TGTGCTAGTGGTTCGGCCGGGACCGCGTCCTACGAGCAGTACTTC
j_gene: TRBJ1-1; abundance: .; d_gene: .; v_gene: TRBV30; CDR3aa: CAWSQFTTANTEAFF; CDR3nt: TGTGCCTGGAGTCAATTCACGACGGCGAACACTGAAGCTTTCTTT
j_gene: TRBJ1-1; abundance: once; d_gene: .; v_gene: TRBV5-4; CDR3aa: CASSVRTWGGTEAFF; CDR3nt: TGTGCCAGCAGCGTACGGACATGGGGTGGGACTGAAGCTTTCTTT
j_gene: TRBJ2-1; abundance: .; d_gene: .; v_gene: TRBV27; CDR3aa: CASSAGVSSYNEQFF; CDR3nt: TGTGCCAGCAGTGCCGGGGTAAGCTCCTACAATGAGCAGTTCTTC
j_gene: TRBJ1-1; abundance: .; d_gene: .; v_gene: TRBV6-1; CDR3aa: CASRRPGEDTEAFF; CDR3nt: TGTGCCAGCAGAAGACCAGGGGAAGACACTGAAGCTTTCTTT
j_gene: TRBJ2-1; abundance: .; d_gene: .; v_gene: TRBV25-1; CDR3aa: CASSEGRGLYNEQFF; CDR3nt: TGTGCCAGCAGTGAAGGCAGGGGACTCTACAATGAGCAGTTCTTC
j_gene: TRBJ2-7; abundance: .; d_gene: .; v_gene: TRBV4-2; CDR3aa: CASSQERADEQYF; CDR3nt: TGTGCCAGCAGCCAAGAAAGAGCGGACGAGCAGTACTTC
j_gene: TRBJ2-6; abundance: .; d_gene: .; v_gene: TRBV9; CDR3aa: CASRGLGSGANVLTF; CDR3nt: TGTGCCAGCAGGGGATTGGGCTCTGGGGCCAACGTCCTGACTTTC
j_gene: TRBJ2-7; abundance: .; d_gene: .; v_gene: TRBV27; CDR3aa: CASSTLYEQYF; CDR3nt: TGTGCCAGCAGTACCCTCTACGAGCAGTACTTC
j_gene: TRBJ2-5; abundance: .; d_gene: .; v_gene: TRBV9; CDR3aa: CASSVEGLGETQYF; CDR3nt: TGTGCCAGCAGCGTAGAAGGGCTGGGGGAGACCCAGTACTTC
j_gene: TRBJ1-4; abundance: .; d_gene: .; v_gene: TRBV6-6; CDR3aa: CASSFGDEKLFF; CDR3nt: TGTGCCAGCAGTTTTGGTGATGAAAAACTGTTTTTT
j_gene: TRBJ2-3; abundance: .; d_gene: .; v_gene: TRBV27; CDR3aa: CASSLYRANTDTQYF; CDR3nt: TGTGCCAGCAGTTTATACAGGGCAAACACAGATACGCAGTATTTT
j_gene: TRBJ1-1; abundance: .; d_gene: .; v_gene: TRBV27; CDR3aa: CASSLIGDTEAFF; CDR3nt: TGTGCCAGCAGTTTAATAGGGGACACTGAAGCTTTCTTT
j_gene: TRBJ2-1; abundance: once; d_gene: .; v_gene: TRBV5-6; CDR3aa: CASSLGLSSYNEQFF; CDR3nt: TGTGCCAGCAGCTTGGGACTCAGCTCCTACAATGAGCAGTTCTTC
j_gene: TRBJ1-6; abundance: .; d_gene: .; v_gene: TRBV6-6; CDR3aa: CASSYDSAFNSPLHF; CDR3nt: TGTGCCAGCAGTTACGACAGCGCTTTCAATTCACCCCTCCACTTT
j_gene: TRBJ1-4; abundance: .; d_gene: .; v_gene: TRBV5-6; CDR3aa: CASSLGTESGEKLFF; CDR3nt: TGTGCCAGCAGCTTGGGGACAGAGTCGGGTGAAAAACTGTTTTTT
j_gene: TRBJ1-3; abundance: .; d_gene: .; v_gene: TRBV5-5; CDR3aa: CASSLQGLGNTIYF; CDR3nt: TGTGCCAGCAGCTTGCAGGGTCTGGGAAACACCATATATTTT
j_gene: TRBJ2-7; abundance: .; d_gene: TRBD1; v_gene: TRBV27; CDR3aa: CASSLWSPRDRGYEQYF; CDR3nt: TGTGCCAGCAGTTTATGGTCCCCCCGGGACAGGGGCTACGAGCAGTACTTC